These T cell receptor beta chains were read from a single sample in a study of regulatory T cells in long-lasting Graves disease. MiXCR was run by TCRdb on the multiplex PCR reads, yielding one entry per CDR3 protein. The sample includes fewer than 650,000 distinct CDR3 sequences, roughly 16% seen only once; the top ten take around 18%. This sample was shared with a second study, whose subject was T cells in Graves' hyperthyroidism and ophthalmopathy.

Sequenced here: peripheral blood mononuclear cells (PBMCs), sampled at new diagnosis, from a patient treated with antithyroid drugs. These receptors originate from a woman aged 25 to 39 with Graves disease. Each CDR3 is given without its conserved first and last residue.

ASSSALAGIDTQY	TRBV12-3/TRBV12-4	13	TRBJ2-3
ANSATGTGRHYGYT	TRBV19	14	TRBJ1-2
ASSPKTGANEKLF	TRBV6-1	13	TRBJ1-4
ASSRYGGGETQY	TRBV5-6	12	TRBJ2-5
ASSSNGGPYEQY	TRBV27	12	TRBJ2-7
ASSRDRPYNSPLH	TRBV7-9	13	TRBJ1-6
ASSEGSDRNQPQH	TRBV2	13	TRBJ1-5
ASIEAWAATQY	TRBV2	11	TRBJ2-5
ASSLAATVSYEQY	TRBV5-1	13	TRBJ2-7
ASSYRGDPTYEQY	TRBV6-5	13	TRBJ2-7
ASSLFGSYGYT	TRBV28	11	TRBJ1-2
ASSYEGANYGYT	TRBV6-5	12	TRBJ1-2
SARPFGAENYYDYT	TRBV20-1	14	TRBJ1-2
ASSLMSYADEQY	TRBV5-1	12	TRBJ2-7